This T cell receptor (beta chain) originates from a study of T-cell memory formation after mild COVID-19. Trimming took 6 bases from V and 4 from J, leaving 22 bases between them. The length of the CDR3 is 17 residues. Germline CDR1 and CDR2: SGHTA and FQGTGA. Points from the study as a whole: Memory cells collected pre-infection included some clones that later responded, suggesting cross-reactive memory joined. Researchers report contracting CD4+ clones mostly in CM and EM, with CD8+ clones in EMRA.

In regard to this clonotype: Its antigen is unknown.

It was 5'RACE with constant-segment primers that produced the TCR alpha and TCR beta cDNA libraries, which carried sample barcodes and UMIs. MiXCR, run by TCRdb on the 5' RACE reads, gives a single entry per CDR3 protein. Of about 560,000 distinct CDR3 sequences in the sample, 15% to 20% were seen once. V gene TRBV7-3 combines with J gene TRBJ1-5; possible D gene TRBD1, 5 bases. The specimen was PBMCs or a T cell subset sorted from them (not recorded which). The receptor was isolated from an adult woman who had mild COVID-19 (a few samples of this study predate the infection). Cell type and time point are not known. CDR3 region: CASRDRYRQRTNQPQHF. The CDR3, as DNA: TGTGCCAGCAGGGATAGGTACCGACAGAGAACTAATCAGCCCCAGCATTTT.